This T cell receptor beta chain was recovered during a study of blood T cell repertoires in COVID-19. In the original analysis: The authors estimated nucleated cell counts from reference gene primer amplification. The assay was immunoSEQ multiplex PCR, and TCRdb's table has in-frame clones only and misses some. The V and J calls and the clone size are those of that table, but D and trimming were determined from the DNA. Of around 250,000 clones in the sample, around 80% were seen once. V shed 7 bases, J shed 7 bases, and the junction held 11 bases outside the gene matches. This CDR3 comprises 14 residues. The germline gives CDR1 ENHRY, CDR2 SYGVKD. The study recruited people aged roughly 18 to 100 years across around 24 US areas. Within 2 weeks of study entry, exposed participants had contacted a PCR-confirmed or clinician-diagnosed COVID-19 case.

This TCR came from a middle-aged man who had been exposed to COVID-19. The sample was PBMCs or T cells enriched from blood (not recorded which). This chain links TRBV10-3 with TRBJ1-1, with 8 bases matching TRBD1. As DNA, the CDR3 is TGTGCCATCACCACCGGGACAGGTTTAGGTGAAGCTTTCTTT. Its protein is CAITTGTGLGEAFF.